This TCR beta chain originates from a study of regulatory T cells in long-lasting Graves disease. Study in general: Graves' cases, newly diagnosed, had used antithyroid drugs under 3 months.

CDR1 MDHEN and CDR2 SYDVKM come from the germline V gene. The trim removed 6 bases at V and 8 bases at J, leaving 22 bases unmatched. The CDR3 contains 19 residues. Described time point: newly diagnosed GD, antithyroid drugs for less than 3 months. TCR sequences were obtained from RNA taken from PBMCs. Assembly of TCR beta libraries relied on iRepertoire HTBI primers together with Arm-PCR of CDR3 regions. TCRdb called the multiplex PCR reads again in MiXCR, with one record for every CDR3 protein. The sample lists around 360,000 distinct CDR3 sequences, under 20% seen once, with around 21% in the top ten. The same specimen was also included in a second study, on T cells in Graves' hyperthyroidism and ophthalmopathy. That report notes: In the first-round RT-PCR of the TCR CDR3, the HTBI primer set was used.

This chain uses TRBV28 with TRBJ1-4; 9 positions agree with TRBD1. The source is a woman aged 18-30 years with Graves disease. The sequences come from peripheral blood mononuclear cells (PBMCs), collected at new diagnosis, from a patient treated with antithyroid drugs. CDR3 nucleotides: TGTGCCAGCAGCACTTATGGGGGGACAGGGTGGAATAGGGGGGAAAAACTGTTTTTT. Its translation is CASSTYGGTGWNRGEKLFF.